One sample yielded the 22 T cell receptor beta chains listed below, sequenced in a study of T cell changes during pregnancy in multiple sclerosis. The method was immunoSEQ multiplex PCR; TCRdb's version includes in-frame clones alone and lacks a portion of them. The sample includes some 37,000 clones, 80% to 95% of them seen just once. The source was CD8+ T cells from peripheral blood mononuclear cells, collected after pregnancy. These receptors originate from a female donor with multiple sclerosis, enrolled in a pregnancy study.

V usage is TRBV9 and J usage is TRBJ2-1; 9 bases match TRBD2. With V trimmed by 3 bases and J by 7 bases, 14 bases remained unmatched. Germline CDR1 and CDR2: SGDLS and YYNGEE. This CDR3 has 17 residues. In DNA form, the CDR3 reads TGTGCCAGCAGCGCCTGGTCTGCGGGGGGGTCGGGGAATGAGCAGTTCTTC. Amino acid sequence: CASSAWSAGGSGNEQFF.

This clone was recorded only once. The V call is TRBV21-1, the J call TRBJ2-5; TRBD2 was called by the table and not checked on the DNA. TRBV21-1 has pseudogene status. This CDR3 contains 10 residues. CDR3 residues: CASSRETQYF. The CDR3 bases are TGTGCCAGCAGCCGAGAGACCCAGTACTTC.

The chain has TRBV7-2 and TRBJ2-2; TRBD2 matches at 7 bases. With 4 bases clipped from V and 0 bases from J, the junction kept 11 bases outside the gene matches. Germline V CDR1 and CDR2: SGHTA, FQGNSA. This CDR3 region has 18 residues. CDR3 sequence: CASSSGSLAASNTGELFF. For the CDR3, the DNA is TGTGCCAGCAGCTCAGGATCCCTAGCGGCCTCGAACACCGGGGAGCTGTTTTTT.

This clone came up many times. V usage is TRBV9 and J usage is TRBJ2-2; D gene unclear. The CDR3 is made up of 17 amino acids. Trimming shortened V by 0 bases and J by 0 bases, and 12 bases separated the two germline ends. Germline CDR1 reads SGDLS; CDR2 reads YYNGEE. The DNA of the CDR3 is TGTGCCAGCAGCGTAGCCTATAAAGTAGCGAACACCGGGGAGCTGTTTTTT. Translated: CASSVAYKVANTGELFF.

This clone appeared a single time. The V call is TRBV21-1, the J call TRBJ2-1; the table's D call TRBD2 went unverified against the DNA. TRBV21-1 is reported as a pseudogene. There are 15 residues in the CDR3. The CDR3, as DNA: TGTGCCAGCACCTTACTAGCGGGAGGATCTTATGAGCAGTTCTTC. Protein product: CASTLLAGGSYEQFF.

The chain uses TRBV19 and TRBJ1-2; 9 positions agree with TRBD1. The germline gives CDR1 LNHDA, CDR2 SQIVND (reference sequence). This CDR3 comprises 16 residues. V was pared by 4 bases and J by 0 bases, with 6 bases of the junction left unmatched. CDR3 bases: TGTGCCAGTAGTAAGGCCCGACAGGGGGCTAACTATGGCTACACCTTC. It specifies CASSKARQGANYGYTF.

The chain joins TRBV11-2 to TRBJ1-1; D is uncertain. The CDR3 contains 15 residues. Germline assignment: CDR1 SGHAT and CDR2 FQNNGV. Trimming took off 5 bases at V and 3 bases at J, with 16 bases between the two ends. This CDR3 reads CASSPRTHGHTEAFF. CDR3 nucleotide sequence: TGTGCCAGCAGCCCCAGGACTCATGGGCACACTGAAGCTTTCTTT.

V usage is TRBV6-1 and J usage is TRBJ1-4; D is unclear. Trimming left V 6 bases short and J 5 bases short, with 10 bases between. Germline values: CDR1 MNHNS, CDR2 SASEGT. CDR3 length: 13 residues. CDR3 DNA sequence: TGTGCCAGCAGCGGGAGGGAGAATGAAAAACTGTTTTTT. Translation gives CASSGRENEKLFF.

The chain employs TRBV2 and TRBJ2-5; D possibly corresponds to TRBD1 (5 bases). From germline, CDR1 is SNHLY and CDR2 FYNNEI. The germline V and J ends were trimmed by 7 bases and 1 base, with 7 bases remaining between them. The CDR3 is made up of 12 amino acids. The CDR3 coding sequence is TGTGCCAGCATCCAGGGCCAAGAGACCCAGTACTTC. Translating it yields CASIQGQETQYF. Full variable domain (outside the CDR3, taken from reference TRBV2 and TRBJ2-5): EPEVTQTPSHQVTQMGQEVILRCVPISNHLYFYWYRQILGQKVEFLVSFYNNEISEKSEIFDDQFSVERPDGSNFTLKIRSTKLEDSAMYFCASIQGQETQYFGPGTRLLVL.

J is TRBJ2-2 and V is TRBV7-9, with 7 bases identical to TRBD2. Germline trimming cut 5 bases from V and 4 bases from J; bases unmatched to any gene: 4. The CDR3 runs 14 residues. Germline V gene sequence: CDR1 SEHNR, CDR2 FQNEAQ (reference sequence). The CDR3 here is CASSPPSGTGELFF. CDR3 DNA sequence: TGTGCCAGCAGCCCACCTAGCGGCACCGGGGAGCTGTTTTTT. Complete variable domain (other parts from reference TRBV7-9 and TRBJ2-2): DTGVSQNPRHKITKRGQNVTFRCDPISEHNRLYWYRQTLGQGPEFLTYFQNEAQLEKSRLLSDRFSAERPKGSFSTLEIQRTEQGDSAMYLCASSPPSGTGELFFGEGSRLTVL.

The chain links TRBV2 to TRBJ2-2, with D maybe TRBD2 (5 bases). The CDR3 has 15 amino acids. V lost 4 bases and J lost 5, with 14 bases in between. Germline V CDR1 and CDR2: SNHLY, FYNNEI. CDR3 bases: TGTGCCAGCAGTGGGGAGTTGGGCGGGACCGGGGAGCTGTTTTTT. As protein: CASSGELGGTGELFF.

V gene TRBV28 combines with J gene TRBJ1-1, with TRBD1 as a possible D gene (5 bases). V lost 4 bases to trimming and J lost 4 bases, with 10 bases between them. The CDR3 is 13 amino acids. Germline CDR1 and CDR2: MDHEN and SYDVKM. The CDR3 sequence: CASSYADTTEAFF. The CDR3 DNA is TGTGCCAGCAGTTACGCGGACACCACTGAAGCTTTCTTT.

The rearrangement uses TRBV28 and TRBJ2-5; possible D gene TRBD1, 6 bases. V lost 5 bases, J lost 2 bases, and 6 bases lay in between. The germline V gene has CDR1 MDHEN and CDR2 SYDVKM. The CDR3 sequence is 12 residues long. The CDR3, as DNA: TGTGCCAGCAGTGACAGGCAAGAGACCCAGTACTTC. It encodes CASSDRQETQYF.

J is TRBJ2-7 and V is TRBV15, with a tentative D call TRBD2 (5 bases). Trimming stripped 4 bases from V and 1 base from J, with 20 bases between. CDR1 and CDR2 from the germline V gene are LNHNV and YYDKDF (reference sequence). The CDR3 consists of 17 residues. CDR3 DNA: TGTGCCACCAGCATTTCCCGTAGCGCCCAAGGGTCCTACGAGCAGTACTTC. This translates into CATSISRSAQGSYEQYF.

The chain recombines TRBV15 with TRBJ2-2; D uncertain. The CDR3 length is 15 residues. Germline loops: CDR1 LNHNV, CDR2 YYDKDF (reference sequence). V was pared by 0 bases and J by 4 bases, with 9 bases between. The CDR3 is CATSRDRALTGELFF. The CDR3 DNA sequence: TGTGCCACCAGCAGAGATCGCGCTCTCACCGGGGAGCTGTTTTTT.

The chain employs TRBV10-2 and TRBJ2-1; TRBD2 matches 8 bases. The CDR3 totals 15 residues. Germline CDR1 reads WSHSY; CDR2 reads SAAADI. J gave up 0 bases and V 7 bases, and 5 bases lay outside the gene matches. The CDR3 sequence: CASNGGRSSYNEQFF. The CDR3 nucleotides read TGCGCCAGCAACGGCGGGAGGAGCTCCTACAATGAGCAGTTCTTC.

The DNA of the CDR3 is TGTGCCAGCAGTTTTGGAGGAAGGAGCACAGATACGCAGTATTTT. It specifies CASSFGGRSTDTQYF. The V call is TRBV27, the J call TRBJ2-3; D is perhaps TRBD2 (5 bases). The CDR3 is 15 amino acids. Trimming took off 3 bases at V and 0 bases at J, with 10 bases between the two ends. Germline V gene data show CDR1 as MNHEY and CDR2 as SMNVEV (reference sequence).

The V gene is TRBV9, the J gene TRBJ2-1; no definite D call. Trimming cost V 0 bases and J 2 bases, with 12 bases left between them. Germline V lookup: CDR1 SGDLS, CDR2 YYNGEE. The length of the CDR3 is 16 residues. The CDR3 protein is CASSVDGGNTYNEQFF. The DNA of the CDR3 is TGTGCCAGCAGCGTAGATGGCGGAAACACCTACAATGAGCAGTTCTTC.

A few counts support this clone. The chain has TRBV7-6 and TRBJ1-1; 7 nucleotides match TRBD1. This CDR3 has 16 amino acids. Germline V gene data show CDR1 as SGHVS and CDR2 as FNYEAQ. Trimming cost V 2 bases and J 1 base; bases outside gene matches: 7. CDR3 residues: CASSLTVRDRNTEAFF. CDR3 sequence (DNA): TGTGCCAGCAGCTTAACGGTGCGGGACAGGAACACTGAAGCTTTCTTT.

The chain's CDR3 is CALRGIGYGYTF. The CDR3 coding sequence is TGTGCCTTACGGGGGATAGGTTATGGCTACACCTTC. The V call is TRBV2, the J call TRBJ1-2, with a tentative D call TRBD1 (5 bases). The germline V gene has CDR1 SNHLY and CDR2 FYNNEI. The CDR3 extends over 12 amino acids. Trimming took 11 bases from V and 5 from J, leaving 15 bases between them.

This rearrangement joins TRBV6-5 to TRBJ1-2; possibly TRBD1 for D (6 bases). The CDR3 totals 12 residues. V was pared by 6 bases and J by 5 bases, with 10 bases between. Germline CDR1 MNHEY, CDR2 SVGAGI. The chain's CDR3 is CASRDRQYGYTF. The CDR3 coding sequence is TGTGCCAGCAGGGACAGACAATATGGCTACACCTTC.

The chain employs TRBV10-2 and TRBJ2-7; D perhaps matches TRBD2 (6 bases). The CDR3 loop spans 12 amino acids. Trimming pared 7 bases from V and 3 bases from J, leaving 10 bases between. The germline gives CDR1 WSHSY, CDR2 SAAADI. In DNA, the CDR3 is TGCGCCAGCAATCGCGGGATCTACGAGCAGTACTTC. Translating gives CASNRGIYEQYF.